The clone carrying this T cell receptor beta chain has more than one count but fewer than ten. What it binds is unknown. The data belong to a study of T cell responses to AZD1222 COVID-19 vaccine. From germline, CDR1 is ENHRY and CDR2 SYGVKD. V lost 2 bases, J lost 7 bases, and 3 bases lay in between. The CDR3 has 11 amino acids. The assay was immunoSEQ multiplex PCR, and TCRdb's table has in-frame clones only and misses some. The table shows about 150,000 clones, with less than 90% occurring only once. Study-wide results and limits: Breadth and depth of Spike-specific TCRs rose after two AZD1222 doses.

The source of this sequence is an adult in good health. The starting material was peripheral blood, obtained on day 0 of AZD1222 vaccination. This chain links TRBV10-3 with TRBJ1-5, with unresolved D. CDR3 coding DNA: TGTGCCATCAGTGAGGAACAGCCCCAGCATTTT. As protein: CAISEEQPQHF.